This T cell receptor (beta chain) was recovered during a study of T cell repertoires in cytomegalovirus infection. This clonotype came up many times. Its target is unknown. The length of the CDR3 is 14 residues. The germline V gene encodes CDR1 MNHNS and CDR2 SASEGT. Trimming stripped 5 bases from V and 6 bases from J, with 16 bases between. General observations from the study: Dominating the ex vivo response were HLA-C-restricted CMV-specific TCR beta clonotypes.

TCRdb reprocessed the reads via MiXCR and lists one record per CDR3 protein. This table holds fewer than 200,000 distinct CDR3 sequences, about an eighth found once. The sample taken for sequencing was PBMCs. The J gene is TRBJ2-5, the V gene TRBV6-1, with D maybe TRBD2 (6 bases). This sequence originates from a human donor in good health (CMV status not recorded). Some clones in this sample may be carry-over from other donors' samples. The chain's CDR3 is CASSPRGREKTQYF. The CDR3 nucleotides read TGTGCCAGCAGTCCCCGAGGGCGGGAAAAGACCCAGTACTTC.